This T cell receptor beta chain was sequenced during a study of T-cell reconstitution after alpha-beta-depleted transplantation in children. General study findings and limits: A year post-transplant, T-cell counts and diversity derived mostly from newly produced T cells.

The length of the CDR3 is 15 residues. CDR1 and CDR2 from the germline V gene are SGHKS and YYEKEE (reference sequence). V was pared by 4 bases and J by 0 bases, with 5 bases of the junction left unmatched. A note on this clonotype: Its cognate antigen is unknown.

TCRbeta library construction was performed incorporating unique molecular identifiers. TCRdb processed the PCR reads anew with MiXCR; each CDR3 protein has one entry. Of hundreds of thousands of distinct CDR3 sequences listed, 15% to 20% are singletons. This chain connects TRBV5-5 to TRBJ2-3; 7 bases are shared with TRBD2. The clonotype originates from a boy under two years old who had a stem cell transplant for Wiskott-Aldrich syndrome, so the T cells may come from the graft donor. Specimen: PBMCs, mostly from graft donor cells, collected 360 days after TCRalphabeta/CD19-depleted stem cell transplant. The CDR3 bases are TGTGCCAGCAGCCCACTAGCGACTAGCACAGATACGCAGTATTTT. This translates into CASSPLATSTDTQYF.